This TCR beta chain was found in a study of blood T cell repertoires in COVID-19. The overall study: Sources were T cells, B-cell-depleted T cells, or PBMCs; the material itself was cDNA or gDNA.

CDR3 length equals 14 residues. Germline CDR1 reads DFQATT; CDR2 reads SNEGSKA (reference sequence). The method was immunoSEQ multiplex PCR; TCRdb's version includes in-frame clones alone and lacks a portion of them. This sample has roughly 230,000 clones, with roughly 90% found just once. Patients at the Seattle site were enrolled during active infection and followed longitudinally. Worth noting for this clone: One end of the junction fails to match germline, which may point to a read error.

The clonotype originates from a woman aged 60-75 years with COVID-19, enrolled during active disease. The rearrangement links TRBV20-1 to TRBJ1-1; TRBD1 matches 9 bases. Sequences were obtained from peripheral blood. CDR3 in amino acids: CSASRSQGAHESFF. For the CDR3, the DNA is TGCAGTGCTAGTCGGTCACAGGGGGCGCATGAATCTTTCTTT.